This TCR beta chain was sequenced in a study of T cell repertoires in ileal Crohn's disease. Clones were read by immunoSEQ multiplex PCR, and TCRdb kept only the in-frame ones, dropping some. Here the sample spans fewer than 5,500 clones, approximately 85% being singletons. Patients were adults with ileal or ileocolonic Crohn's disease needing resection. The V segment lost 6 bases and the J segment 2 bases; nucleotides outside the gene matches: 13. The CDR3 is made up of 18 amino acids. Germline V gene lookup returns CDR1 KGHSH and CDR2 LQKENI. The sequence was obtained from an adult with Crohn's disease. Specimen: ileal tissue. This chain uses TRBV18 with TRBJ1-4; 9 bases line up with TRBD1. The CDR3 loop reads CASSSRGTGMSTNEKLFF. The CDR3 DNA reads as TGTGCCAGCTCGTCCAGGGGGACAGGGATGTCGACTAATGAAAAACTGTTTTTT. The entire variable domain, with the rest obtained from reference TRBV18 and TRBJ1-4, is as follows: NAGVMQNPRHLVRRRGQEARLRCSPMKGHSHVYWYRQLPEEGLKFMVYLQKENIIDESGMPKERFSAEFPKEGPSILRIQQVVRGDSAAYFCASSSRGTGMSTNEKLFFGSGTQLSVL.